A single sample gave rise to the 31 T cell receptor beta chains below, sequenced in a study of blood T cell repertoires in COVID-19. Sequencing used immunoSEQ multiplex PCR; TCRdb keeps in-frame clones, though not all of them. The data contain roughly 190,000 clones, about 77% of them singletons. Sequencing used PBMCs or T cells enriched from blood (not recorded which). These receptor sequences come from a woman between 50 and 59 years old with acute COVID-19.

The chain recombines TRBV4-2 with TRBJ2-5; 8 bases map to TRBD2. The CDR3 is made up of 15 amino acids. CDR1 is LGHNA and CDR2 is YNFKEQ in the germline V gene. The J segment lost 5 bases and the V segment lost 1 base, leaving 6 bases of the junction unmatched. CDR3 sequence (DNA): TGTGCCAGCAGCCAAGTACAGCGGGGGTATGAGACCCAGTACTTC. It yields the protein CASSQVQRGYETQYF.

This CDR3 reads CASSLGGVRGNQPQHF. The CDR3 nucleotides are TGTGCCAGCAGCTTAGGGGGTGTTCGGGGCAATCAGCCCCAGCATTTT. V gene TRBV13 combines with J gene TRBJ1-5; D is unclear. The germline gives CDR1 PRHDT, CDR2 FYEKMQ (reference sequence). The V gene lost 0 bases and the J gene lost 2 bases, with 11 bases spanning the gap. This CDR3 contains 16 residues.

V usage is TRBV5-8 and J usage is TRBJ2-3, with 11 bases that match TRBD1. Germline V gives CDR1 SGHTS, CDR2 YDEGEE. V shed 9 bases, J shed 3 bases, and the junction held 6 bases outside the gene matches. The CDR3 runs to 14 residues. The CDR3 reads CATARDRGTDTQYF. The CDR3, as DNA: TGTGCCACAGCCCGGGACAGGGGGACAGATACGCAGTATTTT.

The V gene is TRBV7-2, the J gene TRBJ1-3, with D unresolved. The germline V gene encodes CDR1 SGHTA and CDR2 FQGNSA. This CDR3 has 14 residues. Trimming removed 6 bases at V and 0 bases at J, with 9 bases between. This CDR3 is CASRKQDSGNTIYF. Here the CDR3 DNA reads TGTGCCAGCAGAAAACAAGACTCTGGAAACACCATATATTTT.

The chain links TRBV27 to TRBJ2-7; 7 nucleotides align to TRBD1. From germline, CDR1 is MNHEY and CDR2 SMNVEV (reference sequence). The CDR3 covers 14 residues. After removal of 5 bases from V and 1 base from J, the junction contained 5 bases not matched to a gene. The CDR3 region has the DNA TGTGCCAGCAGTCTCCAGACAGGGTCCTACGAGCAGTACGTC. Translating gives CASSLQTGSYEQYV.

CDR3 loop: CASSLAPDRGNSPLHF. CDR3 sequence (DNA): TGCGCCAGCAGCTTGGCCCCGGACAGGGGAAATTCACCCCTCCACTTT. The chain carries TRBV5-1 and TRBJ1-6, with TRBD1 matching over 9 bases. With V trimmed by 0 bases and J by 7 bases, 5 bases remained unmatched. Germline values: CDR1 SGHRS, CDR2 YFSETQ. The CDR3 consists of 16 residues. Full variable domain (remainder filled in from reference TRBV5-1 and TRBJ1-6): KAGVTQTPRYLIKTRGQQVTLSCSPISGHRSVSWYQQTPGQGLQFLFEYFSETQRNKGNFPGRFSGRQFSNSRSEMNVSTLELGDSALYLCASSLAPDRGNSPLHFGNGTRLTVT.

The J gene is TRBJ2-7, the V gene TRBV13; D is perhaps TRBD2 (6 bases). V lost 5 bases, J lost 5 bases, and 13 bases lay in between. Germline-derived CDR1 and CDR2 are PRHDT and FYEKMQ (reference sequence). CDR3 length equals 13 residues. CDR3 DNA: TGTGCCAGCAGCACCGGGACTTCTCACGAGCAGTACGTC. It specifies CASSTGTSHEQYV.

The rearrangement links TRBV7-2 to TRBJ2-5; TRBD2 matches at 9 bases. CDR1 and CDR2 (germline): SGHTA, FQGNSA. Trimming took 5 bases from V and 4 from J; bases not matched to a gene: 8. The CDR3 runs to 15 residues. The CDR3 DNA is TGTGCCAGCAGCCCCCCCAGCGGGGGGAGAGAGACCCAGTACTTC. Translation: CASSPPSGGRETQYF.

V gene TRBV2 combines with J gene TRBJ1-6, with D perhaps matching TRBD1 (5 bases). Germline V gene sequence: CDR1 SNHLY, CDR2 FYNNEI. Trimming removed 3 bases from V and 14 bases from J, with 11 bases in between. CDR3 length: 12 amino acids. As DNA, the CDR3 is TGTGCCAGCAGTGACGCAGGGCTAACCCTCCACTTT. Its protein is CASSDAGLTLHF.

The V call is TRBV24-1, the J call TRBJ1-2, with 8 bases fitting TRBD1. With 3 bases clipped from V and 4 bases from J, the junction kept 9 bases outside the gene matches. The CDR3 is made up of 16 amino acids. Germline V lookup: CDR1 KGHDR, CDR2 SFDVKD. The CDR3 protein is CATSDLGQGESYGYTF. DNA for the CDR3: TGTGCCACCAGTGATCTAGGACAGGGAGAGAGCTATGGCTACACCTTC.

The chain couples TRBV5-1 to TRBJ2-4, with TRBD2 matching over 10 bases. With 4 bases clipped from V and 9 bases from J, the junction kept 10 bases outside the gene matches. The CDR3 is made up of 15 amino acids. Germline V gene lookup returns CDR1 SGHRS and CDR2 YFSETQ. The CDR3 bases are TGCGCCAGCAGCAAAGCGGGGGGGCTGCAAAGCATTCAGTACTTC. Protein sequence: CASSKAGGLQSIQYF. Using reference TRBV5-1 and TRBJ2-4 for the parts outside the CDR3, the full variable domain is KAGVTQTPRYLIKTRGQQVTLSCSPISGHRSVSWYQQTPGQGLQFLFEYFSETQRNKGNFPGRFSGRQFSNSRSEMNVSTLELGDSALYLCASSKAGGLQSIQYFGAGTRLSVL.

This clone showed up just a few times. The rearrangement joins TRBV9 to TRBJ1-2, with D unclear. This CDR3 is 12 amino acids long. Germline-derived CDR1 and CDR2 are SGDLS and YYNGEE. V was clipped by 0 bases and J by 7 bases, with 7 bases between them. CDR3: CASSVVSGGYTF. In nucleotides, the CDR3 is TGTGCCAGCAGCGTAGTCAGTGGTGGCTACACCTTC.

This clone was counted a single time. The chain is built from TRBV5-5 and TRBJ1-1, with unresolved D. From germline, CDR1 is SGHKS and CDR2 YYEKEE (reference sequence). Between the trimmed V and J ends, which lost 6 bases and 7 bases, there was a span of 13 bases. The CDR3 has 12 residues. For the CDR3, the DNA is TGTGCCAGCACCCGGTCGGGATTTGAAGCTTTCTTT. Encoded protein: CASTRSGFEAFF.

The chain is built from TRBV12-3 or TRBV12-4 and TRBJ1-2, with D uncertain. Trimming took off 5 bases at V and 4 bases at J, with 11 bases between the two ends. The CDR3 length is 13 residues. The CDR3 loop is CASSPRAGYGYTF. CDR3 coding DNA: TGTGCCAGCAGTCCTAGGGCGGGCTATGGCTACACCTTC.

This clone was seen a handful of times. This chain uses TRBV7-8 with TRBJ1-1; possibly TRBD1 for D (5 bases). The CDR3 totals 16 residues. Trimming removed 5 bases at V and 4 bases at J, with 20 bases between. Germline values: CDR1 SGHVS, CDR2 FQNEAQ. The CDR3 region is CASSHRIQGFGTEAFF. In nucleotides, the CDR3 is TGTGCCAGCAGCCATAGGATTCAGGGATTCGGCACTGAAGCTTTCTTT.

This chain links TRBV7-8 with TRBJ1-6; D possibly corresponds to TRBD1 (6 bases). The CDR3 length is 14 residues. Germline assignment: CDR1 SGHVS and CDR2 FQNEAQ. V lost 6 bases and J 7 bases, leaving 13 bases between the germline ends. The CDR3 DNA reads TGTGCCAGCAGTACAGGGCAGAGGAATTCACCCCTCCACTTT. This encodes CASSTGQRNSPLHF.

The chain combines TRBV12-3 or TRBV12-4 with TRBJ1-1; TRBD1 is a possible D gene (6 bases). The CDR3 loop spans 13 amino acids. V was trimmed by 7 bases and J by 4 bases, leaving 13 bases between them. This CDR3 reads CASKLLGGTEAFF. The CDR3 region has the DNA TGTGCCAGCAAACTACTAGGGGGCACTGAAGCTTTCTTT.

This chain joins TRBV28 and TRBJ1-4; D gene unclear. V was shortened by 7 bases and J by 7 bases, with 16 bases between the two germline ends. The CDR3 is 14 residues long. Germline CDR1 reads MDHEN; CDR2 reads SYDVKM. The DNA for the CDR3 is TGTGCCAGCACCCTATTAGAAGGAGGTGAAAAACTGTTTTTT. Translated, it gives CASTLLEGGEKLFF. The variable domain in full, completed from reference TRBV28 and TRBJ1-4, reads DVKVTQSSRYLVKRTGEKVFLECVQDMDHENMFWYRQDPGLGLRLIYFSYDVKMKEKGDIPEGYSVSREKKERFSLILESASTNQTSMYLCASTLLEGGEKLFFGSGTQLSVL.

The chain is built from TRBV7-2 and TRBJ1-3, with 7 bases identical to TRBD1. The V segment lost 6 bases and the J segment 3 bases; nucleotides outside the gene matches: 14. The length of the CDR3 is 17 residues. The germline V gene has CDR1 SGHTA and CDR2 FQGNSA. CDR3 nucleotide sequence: TGTGCCAGCAGAGATGACAGGGTCGGATCGGGTGGAAACACCATATATTTT. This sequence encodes CASRDDRVGSGGNTIYF.

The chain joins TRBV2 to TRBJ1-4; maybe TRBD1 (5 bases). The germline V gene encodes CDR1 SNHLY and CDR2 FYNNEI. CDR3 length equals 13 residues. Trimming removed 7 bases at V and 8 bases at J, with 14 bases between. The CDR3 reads CASNGRAGEKLFF. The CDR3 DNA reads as TGTGCCAGCAACGGCAGGGCGGGGGAAAAACTGTTTTTT.

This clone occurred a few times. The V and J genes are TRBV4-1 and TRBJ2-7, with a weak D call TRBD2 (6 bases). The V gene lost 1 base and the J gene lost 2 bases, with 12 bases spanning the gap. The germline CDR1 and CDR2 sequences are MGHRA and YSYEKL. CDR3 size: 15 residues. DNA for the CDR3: TGCGCCAGCAGCCAAGTCGGAGGGCAGCCCTACGAGCAGTACGTC. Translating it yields CASSQVGGQPYEQYV.

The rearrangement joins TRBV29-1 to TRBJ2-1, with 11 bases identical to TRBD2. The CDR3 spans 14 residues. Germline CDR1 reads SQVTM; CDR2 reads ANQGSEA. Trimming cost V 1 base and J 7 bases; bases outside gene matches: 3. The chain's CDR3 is CSVEGLAGGNEQFF. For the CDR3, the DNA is TGCAGCGTTGAAGGGCTAGCGGGGGGTAATGAGCAGTTCTTC.

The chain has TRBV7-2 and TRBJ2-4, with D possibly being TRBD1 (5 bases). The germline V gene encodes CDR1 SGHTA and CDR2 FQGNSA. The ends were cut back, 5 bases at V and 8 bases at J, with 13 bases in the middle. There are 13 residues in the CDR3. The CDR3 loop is CASSGQIGDIQYF. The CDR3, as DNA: TGTGCCAGCAGCGGACAAATAGGGGACATTCAGTACTTC.

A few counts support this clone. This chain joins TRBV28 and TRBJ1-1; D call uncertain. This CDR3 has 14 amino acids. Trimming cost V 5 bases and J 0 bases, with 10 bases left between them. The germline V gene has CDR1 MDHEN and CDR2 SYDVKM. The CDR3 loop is CASSPLTVNTEAFF. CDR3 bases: TGTGCCAGCAGTCCACTCACAGTGAACACTGAAGCTTTCTTT.

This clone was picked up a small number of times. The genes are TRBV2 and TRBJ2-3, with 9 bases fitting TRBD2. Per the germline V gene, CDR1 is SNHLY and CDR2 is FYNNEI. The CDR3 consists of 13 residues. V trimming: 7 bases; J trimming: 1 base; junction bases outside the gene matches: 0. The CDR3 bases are TGTGCCAGCACTAGCGGGGGCACAGATACGCAGTATTTT. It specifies CASTSGGTDTQYF.

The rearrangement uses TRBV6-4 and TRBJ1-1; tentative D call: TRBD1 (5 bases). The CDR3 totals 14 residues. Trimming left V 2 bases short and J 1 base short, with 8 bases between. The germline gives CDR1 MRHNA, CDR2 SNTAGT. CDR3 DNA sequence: TGTGCCAGCAGTGACACCGACAGGAACACTGAAGCTTTCTTT. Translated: CASSDTDRNTEAFF.

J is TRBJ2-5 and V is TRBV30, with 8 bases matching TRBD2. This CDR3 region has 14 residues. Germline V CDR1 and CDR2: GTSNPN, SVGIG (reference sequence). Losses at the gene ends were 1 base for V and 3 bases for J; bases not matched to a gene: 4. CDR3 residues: CAWSAGGRKETQYF. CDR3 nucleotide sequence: TGTGCCTGGAGTGCGGGGGGGCGAAAAGAGACCCAGTACTTC.

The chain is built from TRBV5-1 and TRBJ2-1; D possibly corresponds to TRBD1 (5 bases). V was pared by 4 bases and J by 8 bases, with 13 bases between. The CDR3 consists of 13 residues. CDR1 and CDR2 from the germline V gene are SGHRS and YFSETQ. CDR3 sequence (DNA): TGCGCCAGCAGCCTACAGGACGGCGATGAGCAGTTCTTC. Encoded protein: CASSLQDGDEQFF.

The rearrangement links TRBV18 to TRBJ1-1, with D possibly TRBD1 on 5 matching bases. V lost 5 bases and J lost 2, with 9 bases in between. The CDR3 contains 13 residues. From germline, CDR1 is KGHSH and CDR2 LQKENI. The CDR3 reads CASSADSNTEAFF. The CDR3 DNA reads TGTGCCAGCTCAGCCGACAGCAACACTGAAGCTTTCTTT.

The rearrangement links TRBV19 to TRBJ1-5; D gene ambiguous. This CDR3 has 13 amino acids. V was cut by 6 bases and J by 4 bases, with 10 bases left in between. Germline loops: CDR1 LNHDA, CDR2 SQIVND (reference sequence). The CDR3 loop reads CASRTTENQPQHF. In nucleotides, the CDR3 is TGTGCCAGTAGGACGACTGAAAATCAGCCCCAGCATTTT.

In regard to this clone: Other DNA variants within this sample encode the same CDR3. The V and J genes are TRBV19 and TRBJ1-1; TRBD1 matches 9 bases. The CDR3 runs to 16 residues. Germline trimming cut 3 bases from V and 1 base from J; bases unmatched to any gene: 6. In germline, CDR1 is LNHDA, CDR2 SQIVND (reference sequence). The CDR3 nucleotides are TGTGCCAGTAGTATCTTAAACAGGGGGCGGAACACTGAAGCTTTCTTT. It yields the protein CASSILNRGRNTEAFF. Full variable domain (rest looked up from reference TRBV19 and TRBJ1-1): DGGITQSPKYLFRKEGQNVTLSCEQNLNHDAMYWYRQDPGQGLRLIYYSQIVNDFQKGDIAEGYSVSREKKESFPLTVTSAQKNPTAFYLCASSILNRGRNTEAFFGQGTRLTVV.